This T cell receptor beta chain derives from a study of identical twins' blood T cells. Study results and limitations: Twins reportedly had markedly more similar V usage than unrelated donors, even among out-of-frame TCRbeta clonotypes.

As concerns this clonotype: What it binds is not known.

TCRdb reprocessed the 5' RACE reads via MiXCR and lists one record per CDR3 protein. The sample lists fewer than 450,000 distinct CDR3 sequences; 25% to 35% were seen once. Sequenced input: PBMCs. This clonotype originated in a woman between 18 and 55 years old in good health.

The CDR3 is CASSVSIAGINTGELFF. CDR3 sequence (DNA): TGTGCCAGCAGCGTATCCATAGCGGGTATAAACACCGGGGAGCTGTTTTTT. The chain couples TRBV9 to TRBJ2-2; 7 bases agree with TRBD2. This CDR3 contains 17 residues. J lost 2 bases, V lost 1 base, and 8 bases had no gene match. Germline loops: CDR1 SGDLS, CDR2 YYNGEE.